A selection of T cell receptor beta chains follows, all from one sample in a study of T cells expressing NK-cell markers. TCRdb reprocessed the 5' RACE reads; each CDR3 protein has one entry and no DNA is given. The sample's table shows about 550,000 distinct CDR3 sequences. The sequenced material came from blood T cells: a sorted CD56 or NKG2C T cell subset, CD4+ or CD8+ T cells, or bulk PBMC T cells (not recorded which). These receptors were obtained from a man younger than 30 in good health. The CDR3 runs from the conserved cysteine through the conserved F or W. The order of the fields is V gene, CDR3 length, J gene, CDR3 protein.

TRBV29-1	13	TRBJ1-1	CSVPRTGNTEAFF
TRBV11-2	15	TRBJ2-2	CASSLLPGRGGELFF
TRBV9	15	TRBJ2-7	CASSVAGTDYYEQYF
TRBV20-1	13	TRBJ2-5	CSATTGGKETQYF
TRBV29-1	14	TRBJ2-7	CSPQPGAEKGEQYF
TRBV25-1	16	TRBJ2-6	CASSEWGVGGANVLTF
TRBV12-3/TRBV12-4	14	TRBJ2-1	CASSLAPGSNEQFF
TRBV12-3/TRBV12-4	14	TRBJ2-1	CASSLSGRRNEQFF
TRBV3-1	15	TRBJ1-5	CASSQGRGDGQPQHF
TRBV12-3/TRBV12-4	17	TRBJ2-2	CASNPDRGSSNTGELFF
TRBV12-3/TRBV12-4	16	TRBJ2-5	CASSPATITEGETQYF
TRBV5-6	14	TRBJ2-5	CASSSLRTGETQYF
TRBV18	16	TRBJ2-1	CASSPGLAGGGNEQFF
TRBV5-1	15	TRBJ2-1	CASSRTGTEANEQFF
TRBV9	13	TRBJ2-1	CASSVSSRNEQFF
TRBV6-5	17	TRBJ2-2	CASSYYHPSRDTGELFF
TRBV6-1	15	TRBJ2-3	CASSPLGFSTDTQYF
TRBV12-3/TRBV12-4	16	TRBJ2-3	CASSYLRGGSTDTQYF
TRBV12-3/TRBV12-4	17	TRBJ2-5	CASSLVGDRGLQETQYF
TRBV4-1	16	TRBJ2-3	CASSQVLGGSTDTQYF
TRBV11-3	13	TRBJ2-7	CASSFGGGDEQYF
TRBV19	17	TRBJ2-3	CASSINRLAGGRDTQYF
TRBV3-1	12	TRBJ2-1	CASSSPGRQQFF
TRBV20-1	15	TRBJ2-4	CSARITGGPLGIQYF
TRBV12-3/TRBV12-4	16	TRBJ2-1	CASSFVAGSVYNEQFF
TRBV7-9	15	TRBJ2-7	CASSLLSGGRYEQYF
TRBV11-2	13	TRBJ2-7	CASGRQGYDEQYF
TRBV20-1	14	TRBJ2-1	CSAGTGTSVCEQFF
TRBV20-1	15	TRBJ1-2	CSAPITPDRDHGYTF
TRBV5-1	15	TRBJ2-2	CASSLALDLAGELFF
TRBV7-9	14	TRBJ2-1	CASSPVGPGNEQFF
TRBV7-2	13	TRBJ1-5	CASSNRRDQPQHF
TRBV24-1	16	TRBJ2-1	CATSDSRQSVYNEQFF
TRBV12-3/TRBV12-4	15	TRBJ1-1	CASSYPGTEFTEAFF
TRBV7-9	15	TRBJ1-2	CASSRGTGGFYGYTF
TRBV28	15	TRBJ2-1	CASGEGGSSYNEQFF
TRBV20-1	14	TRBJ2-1	CSASGDYPYNEQFF
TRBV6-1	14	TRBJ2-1	CASSTGRSYNEQFF
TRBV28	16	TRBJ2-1	CASSSPAASSYNEQFF
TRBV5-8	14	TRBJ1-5	CASSLRDRYQPQHF
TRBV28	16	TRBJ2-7	CASSLVLGRYSYEQYF
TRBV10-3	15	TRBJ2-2	CATFPGTANTGELFF
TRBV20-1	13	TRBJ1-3	CSARLGFGNTIYF
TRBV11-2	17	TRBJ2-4	CASSSRQGMVAKNIQYF
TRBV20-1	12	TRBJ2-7	CSALGAADEQYF
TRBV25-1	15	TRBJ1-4	CASSEYRTGAEKLFF
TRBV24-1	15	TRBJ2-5	CATSDLSETRETQYF
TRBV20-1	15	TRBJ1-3	CSARSYKDTGNTIYF
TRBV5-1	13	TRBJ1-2	CASSLTLSWGYTF
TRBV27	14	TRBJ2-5	CASSRKGAWETQYF
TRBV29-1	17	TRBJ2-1	CSVELGTSGSLYNEQFF
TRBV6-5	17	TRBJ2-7	CASSYFTGTSIEYEQYF
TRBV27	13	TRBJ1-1	CATPSTAYTEAFF
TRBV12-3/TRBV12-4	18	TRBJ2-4	CASSSLRTSGLAKNIQYF
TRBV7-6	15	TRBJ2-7	CASSPGQGGAYEQYF